This is a list of T cell receptor beta chains from one sample in a study of cytomegalovirus exposure and HLA in healthy donors. Sequenced by immunoSEQ multiplex PCR; TCRdb stores in-frame clones only, minus some. The sample includes some 150,000 clones, roughly three quarters of them seen just once. The source material was PBMCs. The receptor source for this set is a middle-aged woman in good health and CMV-seropositive. CDR3s include the opening cysteine and the closing phenylalanine or tryptophan. D genes are given only for firm matches. Where a row states a size, it is once, few, many or the class of an expanded clone; other rows omit it.

V,D,size,J,CDR3,DNA
TRBV7-9,TRBD2,-,TRBJ2-1,CASSTHSGGQGEQFF,TGTGCCAGCAGCACCCATAGCGGGGGGCAGGGTGAGCAGTTCTTC
TRBV2,-,once,TRBJ1-4,CATRREVATNEKLFF,TGTGCCACAAGACGGGAGGTTGCAACTAATGAAAAACTGTTTTTT
TRBV6-5,-,-,TRBJ2-1,CASRFNDEQFF,TGTGCCAGCAGGTTTAATGATGAGCAGTTCTTC
TRBV5-1,-,-,TRBJ1-2,CASSPDSNYGYTF,TGCGCCAGCAGCCCCGACAGCAACTATGGCTACACCTTC
TRBV6-5,TRBD1,once,TRBJ2-1,CASSPDRGTYNEQFF,TGTGCCAGCAGCCCCGACAGGGGGACCTACAATGAGCAGTTCTTC
TRBV7-6,TRBD1,once,TRBJ1-2,CASSPDRSDYGYTF,TGTGCCAGCAGCCCGGACAGGTCGGACTATGGCTACACCTTC
TRBV9,TRBD2,-,TRBJ2-2,CASSLQSGANTGELFF,TGTGCCAGCAGTTTACAGAGCGGGGCGAACACCGGGGAGCTGTTTTTT
TRBV7-6,-,-,TRBJ2-5,CASSLLVRETQYF,TGTGCCAGCAGCTTACTAGTCCGGGAGACCCAGTACTTC
TRBV7-2,-,-,TRBJ2-3,CASSWRGLHTDTQYF,TGTGCCAGCAGCTGGCGGGGCTTACACACAGATACGCAGTATTTT
TRBV5-1,TRBD1,-,TRBJ2-7,CASSSGQTGAGYEQYF,TGCGCCAGCAGCTCCGGACAGACAGGGGCTGGCTACGAGCAGTACTTC
TRBV28,-,-,TRBJ1-2,CASIPRGRTNYGYTF,TGTGCCAGCATTCCGAGAGGCCGGACTAACTATGGCTACACCTTC
TRBV9,-,-,TRBJ2-7,CASSVNRGRAEQYF,TGTGCCAGCAGCGTAAATCGCGGGCGAGCCGAGCAGTACTTC
TRBV6-5,-,-,TRBJ2-7,CATRRWLSGYEQYF,TGTGCCACGAGGAGGTGGTTGTCGGGATACGAGCAGTACTTC
TRBV5-1,TRBD1,once,TRBJ2-2,CASSMGQAAGELFF,TGCGCCAGCAGCATGGGACAGGCGGCCGGGGAGCTGTTTTTT
TRBV6-5,-,-,TRBJ2-7,CASSQGADPYEQYF,TGTGCCAGCAGTCAGGGCGCCGACCCCTACGAGCAGTACTTC
TRBV7-9,-,-,TRBJ2-2,CASSLVYGGELFF,TGTGCCAGCAGCTTAGTATACGGCGGGGAGCTGTTTTTT
TRBV21-1,-,-,TRBJ1-2,CASREGQGYGYTF,TGTGCCAGCAGGGAGGGACAGGGGTATGGCTACACCTTC
TRBV5-4,-,-,TRBJ2-2,CASSPYRGQGVTGELFF,TGTGCCAGCAGCCCCTACCGGGGGCAGGGGGTCACCGGGGAGCTGTTTTTT
TRBV7-3,-,-,TRBJ1-1,CASSKQGGWTEAFF,TGTGCCAGCAGCAAACAGGGTGGGTGGACTGAAGCTTTCTTT
TRBV6-1,TRBD1,-,TRBJ2-3,CASSATGYSDTQYF,TGTGCCAGCAGCGCGACAGGGTACTCAGATACGCAGTATTTT
TRBV6-6,-,-,TRBJ1-1,CASSTTGNTEAFF,TGTGCCAGCAGTACTACAGGGAACACTGAAGCTTTCTTT
TRBV7-3,-,-,TRBJ1-1,CASSLTRDKNTEAFF,TGTGCCAGCAGCTTAACCCGCGACAAGAACACTGAAGCTTTCTTT
TRBV28,TRBD2,-,TRBJ2-3,CASSSSLRLAGEAQYF,TGTGCCAGCAGTTCTAGTTTGAGACTAGCAGGTGAGGCGCAGTATTTT
TRBV29-1,-,-,TRBJ1-1,CSVEPIAEAFF,TGCAGCGTTGAACCTATTGCTGAAGCTTTCTTT
TRBV7-9,-,-,TRBJ1-1,CASSPLLGRGMNTEAFF,TGTGCCAGCAGCCCACTTCTAGGGCGAGGGATGAACACTGAAGCTTTCTTT
TRBV6-7,-,-,TRBJ1-1,CASRPRGIDTEAFF,TGTGCCAGCAGGCCCCGGGGGATCGACACTGAAGCTTTCTTT
TRBV29-1,TRBD1,-,TRBJ2-7,CSVQLTGTGDDEQYF,TGCAGCGTTCAGCTTACCGGGACAGGGGACGACGAGCAGTACTTC
TRBV30,TRBD2,-,TRBJ2-7,CASGLAGIYEQYF,TGTGCCTCCGGACTAGCGGGGATCTACGAGCAGTACTTC